The 26 T cell receptor beta chains below were found in one sample sequenced in a study of blood T cell repertoires in COVID-19. Libraries were prepared by immunoSEQ multiplex PCR; TCRdb keeps only in-frame clonotypes and omits some of them. Here the sample spans hundreds of thousands of clones, 75% to 90% being singletons. Sequencing was carried out using peripheral blood. Source of these receptors: a woman aged 70-85 years with COVID-19, enrolled during active disease.

The chain couples TRBV5-1 to TRBJ2-1; 10 bases are shared with TRBD1. In germline, CDR1 is SGHRS, CDR2 YFSETQ. This CDR3 spans 14 amino acids. V was pared by 0 bases and J by 9 bases, with 3 bases of the junction left unmatched. The CDR3 is CASSLGQGAGEQFF. The CDR3 bases are TGCGCCAGCAGCTTGGGACAGGGGGCCGGTGAGCAGTTCTTC.

The V and J genes are TRBV3-1 (or the pseudogene TRBV3-2) and TRBJ1-1; no definite D call. The germline V gene has CDR1 LGHDT and CDR2 YNNKEL (reference sequence). CDR3 length: 13 amino acids. Trimming shortened V by 4 bases and J by 8 bases, and 14 bases separated the two germline ends. The CDR3 bases are TGTGCCAGCAGCCCAACTAGGGAGGGCGAAGCTTTCTTT. This translates into CASSPTREGEAFF.

The chain is built from TRBV5-4 and TRBJ2-3, with 7 bases matching TRBD2. The V and J ends lost 6 bases and 2 bases, in that order; junction bases with no gene match: 6. CDR1 and CDR2 from the germline V gene are SGHNT and YYREEE (reference sequence). The CDR3 extends over 14 amino acids. The CDR3 protein is CASTGRGITDTQYF. CDR3 bases: TGTGCCAGCACGGGGCGGGGGATCACAGATACGCAGTATTTT.

The chain carries TRBV25-1 and TRBJ2-7, with a possible D match to TRBD2 (6 bases). V dropped 4 bases and J dropped 3 bases, with 16 bases sitting between them. This CDR3 contains 15 residues. Germline lookup yields CDR1 MGHDK and CDR2 SYGVNS. CDR3 loop: CASSAWGLQHYEQYF. The CDR3 DNA sequence: TGTGCCAGCAGTGCCTGGGGACTTCAACACTACGAGCAGTACTTC.

The rearrangement links TRBV28 to TRBJ2-3; TRBD2 aligns across 7 bases. J was trimmed by 1 base and V by 4 bases; bases with no gene match: 8. The germline V gene has CDR1 MDHEN and CDR2 SYDVKM. The CDR3 covers 16 residues. The CDR3 loop reads CASSSPQLAGTDTQYF. As DNA, the CDR3 is TGTGCCAGCAGTTCCCCCCAGCTAGCGGGCACAGATACGCAGTATTTT.

The chain has TRBV11-2 and TRBJ2-1; D perhaps matches TRBD1 (5 bases). The germline V gene encodes CDR1 SGHAT and CDR2 FQNNGV. The CDR3 is 14 residues long. Trimming cost V 6 bases and J 5 bases, with 14 bases left between them. This CDR3 is CASSGWGEDNEQFF. CDR3 sequence (DNA): TGTGCCAGCAGTGGATGGGGCGAGGACAATGAGCAGTTCTTC.

This clone was detected many times. The chain is built from TRBV7-8 and TRBJ2-7; D might be TRBD1 (5 bases). The CDR3 length is 14 residues. Deletions cut 5 bases from V and 5 bases from J, with 16 bases between. In germline, CDR1 is SGHVS, CDR2 FQNEAQ. The CDR3 coding sequence is TGTGCCAGCAGCGCCACGACAGTGTCCAACGAGCAGTACTTC. Encoded protein: CASSATTVSNEQYF.

The rearrangement links TRBV7-8 to TRBJ1-2; D might be TRBD1 (5 bases). CDR3 length: 15 amino acids. The ends were cut back, 0 bases at V and 6 bases at J, with 14 bases in the middle. Germline-derived CDR1 and CDR2 are SGHVS and FQNEAQ. CDR3 sequence reads: CASSLALGGEDGYTF. The CDR3 DNA follows: TGTGCCAGCAGCTTAGCGCTGGGGGGGGAGGATGGCTACACCTTC. The whole variable domain, filled in from reference TRBV7-8 and TRBJ1-2, reads GAGVSQSPRYKVAKRGQDVALRCDPISGHVSLFWYQQALGQGPEFLTYFQNEAQLDKSGLPSDRFFAERPEGSVSTLKIQRTQQEDSAVYLCASSLALGGEDGYTFGSGTRLTVV.

The rearrangement uses TRBV19 and TRBJ2-7; D is ambiguous. CDR3 length equals 12 residues. The germline V gene encodes CDR1 LNHDA and CDR2 SQIVND (reference sequence). Trimming cost V 3 bases and J 6 bases, with 9 bases left between them. The CDR3 DNA sequence: TGTGCCAGTAGTATTCCTCCGGGCGAGCAGTACTTC. This gives the protein CASSIPPGEQYF.

This chain joins TRBV10-3 and TRBJ2-3; TRBD2 matches 7 bases. The germline gives CDR1 ENHRY, CDR2 SYGVKD. V dropped 0 bases and J dropped 1; count of bases not matched to a gene: 4. This CDR3 has 16 amino acids. CDR3 bases: TGTGCCATCAGTGAGTCGACTAGCAAGGGCACAGATACGCAGTATTTT. This encodes CAISESTSKGTDTQYF.

CDR3 in amino acids: CASSFGTSGGSWGEQYF. CDR3 DNA sequence: TGTGCCAGCAGCTTTGGGACTAGCGGGGGCTCTTGGGGCGAGCAGTACTTC. The chain uses TRBV5-5 and TRBJ2-7, with TRBD2 matching over 14 bases. Trimming at V came to 2 bases and at J to 6 bases, leaving 10 bases not matched to a gene. This CDR3 has 17 residues. Germline V lookup: CDR1 SGHKS, CDR2 YYEKEE (reference sequence).

This chain links TRBV10-1 with TRBJ2-3, with TRBD2 as a possible D gene (6 bases). Germline V gene lookup returns CDR1 WNHNN and CDR2 SYGVQD (reference sequence). Trimming stripped 1 base from V and 2 bases from J, with 19 bases between. This CDR3 is 18 amino acids long. The CDR3 loop reads CASSELSGGTSYTDTQYF. The CDR3 DNA reads as TGCGCCAGCAGTGAGTTATCGGGTGGTACTAGCTACACAGATACGCAGTATTTT.

V and J are TRBV18 and TRBJ1-2; D may be TRBD1 (5 bases). Trimming shortened V by 3 bases and J by 2 bases, and 13 bases separated the two germline ends. Germline V CDR1 and CDR2: KGHSH, LQKENI. The length of the CDR3 is 15 residues. Written as DNA, the CDR3 is TGTGCCAGCTCACCTGACGTGGGGGGGAACTATGGCTACACCTTC. Translation gives CASSPDVGGNYGYTF.

The chain links TRBV3-1 (or the pseudogene TRBV3-2) to TRBJ1-1; tentatively, D is TRBD1 (6 bases). CDR3 length equals 16 residues. The germline V gene has CDR1 LGHDT and CDR2 YNNKEL (reference sequence). V lost 0 bases and J lost 4, with 15 bases in between. The CDR3 nucleotides read TGTGCCAGCAGCCAAGATCTAGGGGGATCGCTCACTGAAGCTTTCTTT. This encodes CASSQDLGGSLTEAFF.

The rearrangement joins TRBV5-1 to TRBJ2-2; TRBD2 matches at 12 bases. The CDR3 has 16 amino acids. Germline V gene sequence: CDR1 SGHRS, CDR2 YFSETQ. J was trimmed by 5 bases and V by 4 bases; bases with no gene match: 6. CDR3 region: CASSELAGGETGELFF. The CDR3, as DNA: TGCGCCAGCAGCGAACTAGCGGGGGGAGAAACCGGGGAGCTGTTTTTT.

This clone was found a few times. This sequence joins TRBV2 and TRBJ2-1; weak D call: TRBD2 (5 bases). The CDR3 loop spans 13 amino acids. Deletions cut 6 bases from V and 5 bases from J, with 11 bases between. In germline, CDR1 is SNHLY, CDR2 FYNNEI. The DNA for the CDR3 is TGTGCCAGCAGCGACGACGGGGACAATGAGCAGTTCTTC. Translation gives CASSDDGDNEQFF.

The genes are TRBV24-1 and TRBJ2-1; 9 bases are a match to TRBD2. This CDR3 comprises 16 residues. V shed 4 bases and J 4 bases; nucleotides not matched to a gene: 7. The germline V gene encodes CDR1 KGHDR and CDR2 SFDVKD. CDR3 bases: TGTGCCACCAGTGACCCGTCAGCGGGGGGTTACAATGAGCAGTTCTTC. Amino acids: CATSDPSAGGYNEQFF.

V is TRBV18 and J is TRBJ2-3; unclear D gene. The V end lost 2 bases, the J end lost 3 bases, and 6 bases lay between the germline ends. The length of the CDR3 is 13 residues. Germline V gene data show CDR1 as KGHSH and CDR2 as LQKENI. The CDR3 region is CASSPSVTDTQYF. CDR3 in DNA: TGTGCCAGCTCACCATCCGTTACAGATACGCAGTATTTT.

The genes are TRBV24-1 and TRBJ2-3; 7 bases are a match to TRBD1. The CDR3 is made up of 14 amino acids. Germline CDR1 reads KGHDR; CDR2 reads SFDVKD. V dropped 3 bases and J dropped 4; count of bases not matched to a gene: 3. The CDR3 DNA follows: TGTGCCACCAGTGATCCTACAGGGGCAGATACGCAGTATTTT. Its translation is CATSDPTGADTQYF.

As DNA, the CDR3 is TGTGCCTGGAGCGTCAGGGGGGACGATGGCTACACCTTC. It yields the protein CAWSVRGDDGYTF. The chain recombines TRBV30 with TRBJ1-2; 7 nucleotides match TRBD1. The junction had 7 bases not matched to a gene; V was cut back by 3 bases and J by 6 bases. The germline V gene encodes CDR1 GTSNPN and CDR2 SVGIG (reference sequence). This CDR3 has 13 residues.

The gene calls are TRBV6-1 and TRBJ1-2; 8 bases map to TRBD1. The CDR3 totals 15 residues. V was clipped by 5 bases and J by 0 bases; unmatched bases: 5. Per the germline V gene, CDR1 is MNHNS and CDR2 is SASEGT. The CDR3 loop is CASSSGQGANYGYTF. CDR3 nucleotide sequence: TGTGCCAGCAGTTCCGGACAGGGCGCTAACTATGGCTACACCTTC.

V is TRBV18 and J is TRBJ2-2, with 8 bases that match TRBD1. With V trimmed by 2 bases and J by 6 bases, 14 bases remained unmatched. The CDR3 is 18 residues long. The V gene's germline CDR1 is KGHSH and CDR2 LQKENI. The CDR3 spells CASSPFPPRQGYPGELFF. CDR3 sequence (DNA): TGTGCCAGCTCACCATTTCCCCCCCGACAGGGGTATCCCGGGGAGCTGTTTTTT. The full variable domain, completed using reference TRBV18 and TRBJ2-2, is NAGVMQNPRHLVRRRGQEARLRCSPMKGHSHVYWYRQLPEEGLKFMVYLQKENIIDESGMPKERFSAEFPKEGPSILRIQQVVRGDSAAYFCASSPFPPRQGYPGELFFGEGSRLTVL.

The rearrangement joins TRBV28 to TRBJ1-1, with D hard to call. The CDR3 is made up of 11 amino acids. The germline CDR1 and CDR2 sequences are MDHEN and SYDVKM. Trimming shortened V by 6 bases and J by 5 bases, and 7 bases separated the two germline ends. Here the CDR3 DNA reads TGTGCCAGCAGAATCGGGACTGAAGCTTTCTTT. Residues: CASRIGTEAFF.

This sequence joins TRBV19 and TRBJ1-1; possible D gene TRBD1, 5 bases. Trimming shortened V by 0 bases and J by 3 bases, and 14 bases separated the two germline ends. This CDR3 comprises 16 residues. In germline, CDR1 is LNHDA, CDR2 SQIVND (reference sequence). The CDR3 here is CASSIDLGRADTEAFF. The CDR3 DNA follows: TGTGCCAGTAGTATAGATCTGGGCAGGGCCGACACTGAAGCTTTCTTT.

This clone has just one count. V is TRBV27 and J is TRBJ2-3; D is undetermined. CDR1 MNHEY and CDR2 SMNVEV come from the germline V gene (reference sequence). V lost 3 bases to trimming and J lost 0 bases, with 4 bases between them. The CDR3 has 13 residues. The chain's CDR3 is CASSFSSTDTQYF. For the CDR3, the DNA is TGTGCCAGCAGTTTCTCTAGCACAGATACGCAGTATTTT.

In this sample, this clone turned up once. V and J are TRBV6-5 and TRBJ2-3; tentatively, D is TRBD2 (6 bases). CDR3 length: 15 amino acids. Germline values: CDR1 MNHEY, CDR2 SVGAGI. Trimming shortened V by 2 bases and J by 2 bases, and 11 bases separated the two germline ends. In nucleotides, the CDR3 is TGTGCCAGCAGTTACGCGGGACGGTTCACAGATACGCAGTATTTT. It is translated as CASSYAGRFTDTQYF.